Sequencing of this T cell receptor (beta chain) was carried out in a study of CD8 T cells in Susac syndrome. An amount of RNA that ranged from roughly 0.45 to 1 ug was reverse transcribed with random hexamers. immunoSEQ multiplex PCR amplified TCR beta CDR3 across 54 Vbeta, 13 Jbeta. MiXCR, applied by TCRdb to the immunoSEQ multiplex PCR reads, yields one record per CDR3 protein. The profile shows approximately 190,000 distinct CDR3 sequences, approximately 94% of them singletons. The CDR3 covers 16 residues. CDR1 and CDR2 from the germline V gene are GTSNPN and SVGIG (reference sequence). V trimming: 2 bases; J trimming: 6 bases; junction bases outside the gene matches: 13. CD8+ and CD4+ blood T cells underwent TCR beta sequencing.

The sample comprised CD4+ T cells from PBMCs. The origin of this receptor is a human donor with Susac syndrome. The chain carries TRBV30 and TRBJ2-3; 8 bases are a match to TRBD2. CDR3 nucleotide sequence: TGTGCCTGGAGTAATCCTTGGCGGGGGGAAAAGGATACGCAGTATTTT. Protein product: CAWSNPWRGEKDTQYF.